This T cell receptor (beta chain) was documented in a study of blood T cell repertoires in COVID-19. Assay used: immunoSEQ multiplex PCR; TCRdb lists only in-frame clones, some missing. This table has 330,000 or so clones, about 90% appearing once. This CDR3 region has 13 residues. V lost 6 bases and J 11 bases, leaving 19 bases between the germline ends. Input material: PBMCs or T cells enriched from blood (not recorded which). This TCR was sampled from a man aged 25 to 40 who had recovered from COVID-19. This chain uses TRBV12-3 or TRBV12-4 with TRBJ1-1, with D possibly TRBD1 on 5 matching bases. CDR3 amino acids: CASRGGAPGGAFF. The CDR3 nucleotides read TGTGCCAGCAGGGGCGGGGCCCCTGGTGGCGCTTTCTTT.